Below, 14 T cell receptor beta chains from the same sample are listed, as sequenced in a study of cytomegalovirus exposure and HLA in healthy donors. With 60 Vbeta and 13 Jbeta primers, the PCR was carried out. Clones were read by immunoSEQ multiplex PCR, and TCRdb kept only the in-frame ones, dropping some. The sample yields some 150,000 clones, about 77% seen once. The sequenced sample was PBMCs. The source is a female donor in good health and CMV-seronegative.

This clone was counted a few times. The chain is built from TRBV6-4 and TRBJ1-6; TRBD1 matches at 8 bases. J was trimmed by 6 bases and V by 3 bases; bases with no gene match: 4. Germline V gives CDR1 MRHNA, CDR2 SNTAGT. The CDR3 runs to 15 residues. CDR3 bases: TGTGCCAGCAGTGAAACAGGGGGGAGTAATTCACCCCTCCACTTT. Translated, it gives CASSETGGSNSPLHF.

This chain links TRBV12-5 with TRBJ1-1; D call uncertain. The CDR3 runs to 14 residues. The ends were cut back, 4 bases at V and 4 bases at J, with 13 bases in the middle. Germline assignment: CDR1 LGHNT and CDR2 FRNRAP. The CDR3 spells CASGSAGSGTEAFF. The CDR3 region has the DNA TGTGCTAGTGGTTCGGCCGGGAGCGGCACTGAAGCTTTCTTT. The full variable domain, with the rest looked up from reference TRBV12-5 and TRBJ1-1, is DARVTQTPRHKVTEMGQEVTMRCQPILGHNTVFWYRQTMMQGLELLAYFRNRAPLDDSGMPKDRFSAEMPDATLATLKIQPSEPRDSAVYFCASGSAGSGTEAFFGQGTRLTVV.

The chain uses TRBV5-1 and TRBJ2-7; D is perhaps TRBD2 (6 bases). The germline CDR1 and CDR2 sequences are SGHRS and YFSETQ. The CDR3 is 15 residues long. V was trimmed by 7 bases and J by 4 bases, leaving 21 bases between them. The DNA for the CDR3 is TGCGCCAGCGCTTCGTCCCGGGACTTTACGTACGAGCAGTACTTC. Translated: CASASSRDFTYEQYF. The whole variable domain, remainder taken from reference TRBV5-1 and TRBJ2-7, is KAGVTQTPRYLIKTRGQQVTLSCSPISGHRSVSWYQQTPGQGLQFLFEYFSETQRNKGNFPGRFSGRQFSNSRSEMNVSTLELGDSALYLCASASSRDFTYEQYFGPGTRLTVT.

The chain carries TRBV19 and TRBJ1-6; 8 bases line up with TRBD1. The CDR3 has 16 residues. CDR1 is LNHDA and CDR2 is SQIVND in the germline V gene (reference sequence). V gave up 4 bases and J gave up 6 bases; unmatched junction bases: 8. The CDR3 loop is CASSTPTGVGNSPLHF. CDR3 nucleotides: TGTGCCAGTAGTACGCCGACAGGGGTCGGTAATTCACCCCTCCACTTT.

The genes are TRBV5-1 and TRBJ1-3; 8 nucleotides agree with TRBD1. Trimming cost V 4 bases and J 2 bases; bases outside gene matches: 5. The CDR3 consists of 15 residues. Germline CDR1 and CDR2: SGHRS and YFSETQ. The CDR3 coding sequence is TGCGCCAGCAGCATGGGACAGGTCCCTGGAAACACCATATATTTT. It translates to CASSMGQVPGNTIYF. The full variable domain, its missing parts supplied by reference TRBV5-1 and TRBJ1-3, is KAGVTQTPRYLIKTRGQQVTLSCSPISGHRSVSWYQQTPGQGLQFLFEYFSETQRNKGNFPGRFSGRQFSNSRSEMNVSTLELGDSALYLCASSMGQVPGNTIYFGEGSWLTVV.

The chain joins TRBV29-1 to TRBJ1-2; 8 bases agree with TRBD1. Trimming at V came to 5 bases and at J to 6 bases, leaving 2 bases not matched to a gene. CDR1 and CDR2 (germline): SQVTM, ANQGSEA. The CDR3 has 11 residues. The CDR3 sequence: CSVLTGDGYTF. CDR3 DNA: TGCAGCGTTCTGACAGGGGATGGCTACACCTTC.

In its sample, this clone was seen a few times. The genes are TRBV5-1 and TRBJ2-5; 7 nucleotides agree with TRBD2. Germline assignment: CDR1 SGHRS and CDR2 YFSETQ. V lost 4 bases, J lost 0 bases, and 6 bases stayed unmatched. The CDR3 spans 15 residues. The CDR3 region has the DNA TGCGCCAGCAGCGGGGACGGGGGGTACCAAGAGACCCAGTACTTC. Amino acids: CASSGDGGYQETQYF. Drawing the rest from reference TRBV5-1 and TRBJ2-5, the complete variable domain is KAGVTQTPRYLIKTRGQQVTLSCSPISGHRSVSWYQQTPGQGLQFLFEYFSETQRNKGNFPGRFSGRQFSNSRSEMNVSTLELGDSALYLCASSGDGGYQETQYFGPGTRLLVL.

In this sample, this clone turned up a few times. The CDR3 sequence: CASSYGQGDGGRGYTF. In DNA form, the CDR3 reads TGTGCCAGCAGTTACGGGCAGGGGGATGGTGGGAGAGGCTACACCTTC. The J gene is TRBJ1-2, the V gene TRBV6-6; TRBD1 agrees at 7 bases. There are 16 residues in the CDR3. The junction had 14 bases not matched to a gene; V was cut back by 2 bases and J by 8 bases. Per germline, CDR1 MNHNY and CDR2 SVGAGI (reference sequence).

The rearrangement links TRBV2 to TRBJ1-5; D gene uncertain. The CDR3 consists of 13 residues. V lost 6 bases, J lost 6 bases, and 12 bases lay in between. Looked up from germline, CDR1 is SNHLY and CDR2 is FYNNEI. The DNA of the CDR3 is TGTGCCAGCAGAGTCTTCGGAGGTCAGCCCCAGCATTTT. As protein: CASRVFGGQPQHF.

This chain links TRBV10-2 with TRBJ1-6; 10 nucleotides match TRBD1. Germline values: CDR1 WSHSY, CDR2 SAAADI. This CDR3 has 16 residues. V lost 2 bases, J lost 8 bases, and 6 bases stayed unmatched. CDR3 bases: TGCGCCAGCAGTGAGATATCTGGGACAGGGGATTCACCCCTCCACTTT. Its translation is CASSEISGTGDSPLHF.

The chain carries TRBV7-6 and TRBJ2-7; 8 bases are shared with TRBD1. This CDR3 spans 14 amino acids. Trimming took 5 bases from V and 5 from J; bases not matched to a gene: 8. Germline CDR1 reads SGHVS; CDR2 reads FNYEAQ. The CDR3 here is CASSRNRGADEQYF. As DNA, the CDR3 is TGTGCCAGCAGCCGTAACAGGGGGGCGGACGAGCAGTACTTC.

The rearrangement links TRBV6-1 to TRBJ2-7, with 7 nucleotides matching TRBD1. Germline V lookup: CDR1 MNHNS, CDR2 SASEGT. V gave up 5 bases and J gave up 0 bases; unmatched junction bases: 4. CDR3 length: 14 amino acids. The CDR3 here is CASSSRGSSYEQYF. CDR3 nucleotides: TGTGCCAGCAGTAGCAGGGGGAGCTCCTACGAGCAGTACTTC.

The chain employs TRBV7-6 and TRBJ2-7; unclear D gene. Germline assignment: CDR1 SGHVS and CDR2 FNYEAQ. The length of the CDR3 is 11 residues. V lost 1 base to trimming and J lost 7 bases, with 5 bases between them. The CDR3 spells CASSLEAEQYF. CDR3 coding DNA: TGTGCCAGCAGCTTAGAAGCAGAGCAGTACTTC.

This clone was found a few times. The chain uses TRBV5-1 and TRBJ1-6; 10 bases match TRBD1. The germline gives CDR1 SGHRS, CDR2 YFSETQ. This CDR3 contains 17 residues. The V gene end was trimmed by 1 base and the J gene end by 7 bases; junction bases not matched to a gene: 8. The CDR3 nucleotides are TGCGCCAGCAGCTTGACTCCGGGACAGGGGAGGAATTCACCCCTCCACTTT. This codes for CASSLTPGQGRNSPLHF.